This passage covers 28 T cell receptor beta chains from one sample sequenced in a study of cytomegalovirus exposure and HLA in healthy donors (dated by TCRdb to about 2017). The receptor library was made with the immunoSEQ multiplex PCR assay. For the multiplex PCR, a mixture combining 60 forward primers for TCR Vbeta segments and 13 reverse primers for TCR Jbeta segments was used. Sourced from immuneACCESS, this table was stored by TCRdb with only in-frame sequences that have V and J called. A share of the clones is absent; for the studies checked, an unresolved V gene accounts for under half, and the remainder has no known explanation. Across this sample there are about 98,000 clones, with around 72% seen only once. Roughly 9.8% of the sample comes from the top ten. The sequenced sample consisted of PBMCs. Source of these receptors: a man aged 18 to 30 in good health and CMV-seropositive.

The rearrangement joins TRBV7-2 to TRBJ1-5, with 7 nucleotides matching TRBD1. The CDR3 totals 13 residues. CDR1 is SGHTA, CDR2 FQGNSA, per germline. V shed 5 bases, J shed 7 bases, and the junction held 5 bases outside the gene matches. CDR3 region: CASSDYRGQPQHF. CDR3 DNA: TGTGCCAGCAGCGACTACAGGGGCCAGCCCCAGCATTTT.

This chain links TRBV19 with TRBJ1-6, with D hard to call. In germline, CDR1 is LNHDA, CDR2 SQIVND (reference sequence). Deletions cut 10 bases from V and 6 bases from J, with 16 bases between. CDR3 length: 14 residues. Written as DNA, the CDR3 is TGTGCCACCAACGACAACATCGGTAATTCACCCCTCCACTTT. Protein product: CATNDNIGNSPLHF.

The rearrangement uses TRBV5-1 and TRBJ2-1; D may be TRBD2 (5 bases). This CDR3 has 17 residues. Germline CDR1 reads SGHRS; CDR2 reads YFSETQ. The V end lost 2 bases, the J end lost 0 bases, and 15 bases lay between the germline ends. The CDR3: CASSFGDAGLSYNEQFF. In DNA, the CDR3 is TGCGCCAGCAGCTTCGGCGATGCGGGCCTCTCCTACAATGAGCAGTTCTTC.

The gene calls are TRBV5-6 and TRBJ2-7; the match to TRBD2 covers 8 bases. Trimming at V came to 3 bases and at J to 3 bases, leaving 11 bases not matched to a gene. Germline loops: CDR1 SGHDT, CDR2 YYEEEE. There are 16 residues in the CDR3. CDR3 nucleotide sequence: TGTGCCAGCAGCTCGCGAAAAGCGGGGGCCTTCTACGAGCAGTACTTC. It yields the protein CASSSRKAGAFYEQYF.

The chain employs TRBV6-5 and TRBJ2-1, with TRBD1 matching 7 bases. This CDR3 has 14 residues. The germline V gene encodes CDR1 MNHEY and CDR2 SVGAGI. V was pared by 6 bases and J by 0 bases, with 2 bases of the junction left unmatched. DNA of the CDR3: TGTGCCAGCAGAGGACAGGTCTCCTACAATGAGCAGTTCTTC. Translation gives CASRGQVSYNEQFF.

The chain recombines TRBV7-8 with TRBJ1-6, with TRBD1 identical over 8 bases. Unmatched junction bases numbered 10, after V lost 4 bases and J lost 14 bases. The CDR3 length is 14 residues. Germline CDR1 reads SGHVS; CDR2 reads FQNEAQ. CDR3 loop: CASSSSDRAVTLHF. The CDR3 bases are TGTGCCAGCAGCTCCTCGGACAGGGCAGTTACCCTCCACTTT.

This sequence joins TRBV28 and TRBJ1-6, with a tentative D call TRBD1 (6 bases). Looked up from germline, CDR1 is MDHEN and CDR2 is SYDVKM. V was cut by 6 bases and J by 1 base, with 13 bases left in between. The length of the CDR3 is 16 residues. For the CDR3, the DNA is TGTGCCAGCAGCGACCCAGGGGCGTCCTATAATTCACCCCTCCACTTT. Protein: CASSDPGASYNSPLHF.

This chain joins TRBV27 and TRBJ1-5, with TRBD1 as a possible D gene (6 bases). The CDR3 runs to 14 residues. Germline V CDR1 and CDR2: MNHEY, SMNVEV (reference sequence). With 5 bases removed from V and 6 bases from J, the gap between germline ends came to 14 bases. CDR3 coding DNA: TGTGCCAGCAGTGAAAGGGGGAATCCTCAGCCCCAGCATTTT. It is translated as CASSERGNPQPQHF.

CDR3 DNA sequence: TGTGCCAGCAGCCCCCTAAGCGGGGCGTCCTACGAGCAGTACTTC. This translates into CASSPLSGASYEQYF. V usage is TRBV7-9 and J usage is TRBJ2-7, with 7 positions matching TRBD2. There are 15 residues in the CDR3. Germline V lookup: CDR1 SEHNR, CDR2 FQNEAQ (reference sequence). The V segment lost 5 bases and the J segment 1 base; nucleotides outside the gene matches: 8.

This chain links TRBV28 with TRBJ2-3; D not resolved. V shed 3 bases and J shed 7 bases, with 5 bases lying between them. Looked up from germline, CDR1 is MDHEN and CDR2 is SYDVKM. The CDR3 has 11 amino acids. For the CDR3, the DNA is TGTGCCAGCAGTTTCCTTTATACGCAGTATTTT. This encodes CASSFLYTQYF. Complete variable domain (other parts from reference TRBV28 and TRBJ2-3): DVKVTQSSRYLVKRTGEKVFLECVQDMDHENMFWYRQDPGLGLRLIYFSYDVKMKEKGDIPEGYSVSREKKERFSLILESASTNQTSMYLCASSFLYTQYFGPGTRLTVL.

This chain connects TRBV15 to TRBJ1-1, with 7 positions matching TRBD1. The length of the CDR3 is 14 residues. The V and J ends lost 5 bases and 0 bases, in that order; junction bases with no gene match: 3. CDR1 LNHNV and CDR2 YYDKDF come from the germline V gene (reference sequence). As DNA, the CDR3 is TGTGCCACCAGCCGAGGACAGGTGAACACTGAAGCTTTCTTT. Translation gives CATSRGQVNTEAFF.

The V gene is TRBV28, the J gene TRBJ1-4, with D maybe TRBD1 (6 bases). Per germline, CDR1 MDHEN and CDR2 SYDVKM. V gave up 5 bases and J gave up 8 bases, with 21 bases separating them. The CDR3 loop spans 16 amino acids. The CDR3 DNA is TGTGCCAGCAGTGCCACATACCGGGACAATAGGGAAAAACTGTTTTTT. Its protein product is CASSATYRDNREKLFF.

This chain connects TRBV6-5 to TRBJ2-1, with 10 bases identical to TRBD1. From germline, CDR1 is MNHEY and CDR2 SVGAGI. The V gene end was trimmed by 9 bases and the J gene end by 5 bases; junction bases not matched to a gene: 4. The CDR3 is 13 amino acids. CDR3 nucleotide sequence: TGTGCCAGAGACAGGGGGCGCAACAATGAGCAGTTCTTC. As protein: CARDRGRNNEQFF.

Worth noting for this clone: The conserved closing phenylalanine or tryptophan is absent in this CDR3, likely reflecting a read error. No DNA is shown, since the ends of the CDR3 on it are uncertain; the CDR3 is the one TCRdb lists. V usage is TRBV18 and J usage is TRBJ1-6; the table's D call of TRBD1 was not tested on the DNA. The CDR3 is 10 residues long, counting both termini. In germline, CDR1 is KGHSH, CDR2 LQKENI. The CDR3 is CASSPLRTAY.

This clone was seen a handful of times. The V gene is TRBV7-2, the J gene TRBJ1-4; the D is unclear. The CDR3 runs 13 residues. V lost 1 base and J lost 4, with 4 bases in between. Germline CDR1 reads SGHTA; CDR2 reads FQGNSA. The CDR3 coding sequence is TGTGCCAGCAGCTTAGGCGTTAATGAAAAACTGTTTTTT. It specifies CASSLGVNEKLFF.

Written as DNA, the CDR3 is TGTGCCAGCAGCCCTGGGGGGGCGGGGGGGCGGGAGCAGTTCTTC. Translated: CASSPGGAGGREQFF. The J gene is TRBJ2-1, the V gene TRBV5-4; TRBD2 aligns across 9 bases. This CDR3 is 15 amino acids long. J was trimmed by 10 bases and V by 4 bases; bases with no gene match: 12. Per germline, CDR1 SGHNT and CDR2 YYREEE (reference sequence).

This clone was detected only a few times. The V gene is TRBV30, the J gene TRBJ1-3; weak D call: TRBD1 (6 bases). CDR3 length: 13 amino acids. Germline V CDR1 and CDR2: GTSNPN, SVGIG (reference sequence). Trimming pared 8 bases from V and 1 base from J, leaving 12 bases between. The DNA of the CDR3 is TGTGCCAGAACAGGGCCATCTGGAAACACCATATATTTT. Amino acids: CARTGPSGNTIYF.

This clone appeared once. The J gene is TRBJ2-2, the V gene TRBV27; D might be TRBD1 (8 bases). The CDR3 length is 16 residues. Trimming removed 6 bases from V and 4 bases from J, with 18 bases in between. Germline V lookup: CDR1 MNHEY, CDR2 SMNVEV (reference sequence). This chain's CDR3 is CASRKTTGGGTGELFF. As DNA, the CDR3 is TGTGCCAGCAGGAAAACAACAGGGGGGGGCACCGGGGAGCTGTTTTTT.

Only one count was recorded for this clone. This sequence joins TRBV7-9 and TRBJ1-1; possibly TRBD1 for D (5 bases). This CDR3 contains 13 residues. Germline V lookup: CDR1 SEHNR, CDR2 FQNEAQ (reference sequence). The V end was cut by 8 bases, the J end by 0 bases, with 10 bases between. The CDR3, as DNA: TGTGCCAGCTCCGGGGGATTGAACACTGAAGCTTTCTTT. Protein sequence: CASSGGLNTEAFF.

This chain uses TRBV7-7 with TRBJ2-2, with D hard to call. The germline CDR1 and CDR2 sequences are SSHAT and FNYEAQ (reference sequence). CDR3 length equals 12 residues. V shed 5 bases and J shed 5 bases, with 6 bases lying between them. This chain's CDR3 is CASSPVTGELFF. The CDR3 bases are TGTGCCAGCAGCCCCGTAACCGGGGAGCTGTTTTTT.

This sequence joins TRBV9 and TRBJ1-1; D is unresolved. With 4 bases removed from V and 4 bases from J, the gap between germline ends came to 17 bases. The CDR3 contains 15 residues. Germline CDR1 SGDLS, CDR2 YYNGEE. CDR3 protein: CASSPASEGGTEAFF. In nucleotides, the CDR3 is TGTGCCAGCAGCCCGGCCAGTGAGGGAGGCACTGAAGCTTTCTTT.

This clone was detected only a few times. The gene calls are TRBV9 and TRBJ1-1; D gene unclear. The CDR3 is made up of 15 amino acids. Trimming left V 4 bases short and J 2 bases short, with 15 bases between. In germline, CDR1 is SGDLS, CDR2 YYNGEE. In DNA, the CDR3 is TGTGCCAGCAGCACGTTCGAAACGGGAAACACTGAAGCTTTCTTT. It specifies CASSTFETGNTEAFF.

The rearrangement uses TRBV5-1 and TRBJ2-7, with 10 bases matching TRBD1. Germline loops: CDR1 SGHRS, CDR2 YFSETQ. This CDR3 spans 14 amino acids. V lost 4 bases to trimming and J lost 3 bases; unmatched junction nucleotides: 4. CDR3 sequence (DNA): TGCGCCAGCAGCGGAGGGGACAGGGGCTACGAGCAGTACTTC. This encodes CASSGGDRGYEQYF. Variable domain in full (rest from reference TRBV5-1 and TRBJ2-7): KAGVTQTPRYLIKTRGQQVTLSCSPISGHRSVSWYQQTPGQGLQFLFEYFSETQRNKGNFPGRFSGRQFSNSRSEMNVSTLELGDSALYLCASSGGDRGYEQYFGPGTRLTVT.

The rearrangement joins TRBV30 to TRBJ2-1; TRBD2 is a possible D gene (6 bases). Trimming removed 7 bases at V and 1 base at J, with 20 bases between. CDR3 length: 16 amino acids. Looked up from germline, CDR1 is GTSNPN and CDR2 is SVGIG (reference sequence). The CDR3 DNA sequence: TGTGCCTCTCTCCCCCCATGGGGAGGATCCTACAATGAGCAGTTCTTC. Encoded protein: CASLPPWGGSYNEQFF.

The V and J genes are TRBV6-6 and TRBJ2-1, with 8 bases lining up with TRBD2. The CDR3 runs 15 residues. Germline CDR1 MNHNY, CDR2 SVGAGI (reference sequence). Trimming at V came to 6 bases and at J to 5 bases, leaving 9 bases not matched to a gene. The CDR3 here is CASRPVRGVHNEQFF. CDR3 DNA: TGTGCCAGCAGACCGGTGCGGGGGGTCCACAATGAGCAGTTCTTC.

The chain has TRBV5-6 and TRBJ1-6; 7 bases map to TRBD1. J gave up 10 bases and V 2 bases, and 6 bases lay outside the gene matches. In germline, CDR1 is SGHDT, CDR2 YYEEEE. The CDR3 sequence is 14 residues long. The CDR3 nucleotides are TGTGCCAGCAGCTTTACAGGGGTCGGGTCACCCCTCCACTTT. Translated, it gives CASSFTGVGSPLHF.

This chain links TRBV30 with TRBJ2-7; D perhaps matches TRBD1 (6 bases). This CDR3 spans 14 amino acids. V was pared by 3 bases and J by 1 base, with 13 bases between. CDR1 GTSNPN and CDR2 SVGIG come from the germline V gene (reference sequence). The DNA of the CDR3 is TGTGCCTGGAGCGTTACAGGGTATTCCTACGAGCAGTACTTC. Translation: CAWSVTGYSYEQYF.

This chain joins TRBV6-1 and TRBJ2-3; TRBD1 matches at 8 bases. The CDR3 is made up of 15 amino acids. Germline CDR1 reads MNHNS; CDR2 reads SASEGT. Trimming at V came to 4 bases and at J to 9 bases, leaving 12 bases not matched to a gene. Written as DNA, the CDR3 is TGTGCCAGCAGTGGTCCTCTGCCCGCAGGGGGCACGCAGTATTTT. Translation: CASSGPLPAGGTQYF.